This is a list of T cell receptor beta chains from one sample in a study of blood T cell repertoires in COVID-19. Some clones are missing from TCRdb's copy, which holds only in-frame ones; the method was immunoSEQ multiplex PCR. Here the sample spans around 360,000 clones, 70% to 90% being singletons. Material for sequencing was peripheral blood. Receptors originate from a woman aged 25 to 45 with COVID-19, enrolled during active disease. CDR3s include the opening cysteine and the closing phenylalanine or tryptophan.

v_gene: TRBV4-3
CDR3aa: CASSQESGDTDTQYF

v_gene: TRBV6-5
CDR3aa: CASSRDSEELFF

v_gene: TRBV10-3
CDR3aa: CAIKDDRGESPLHF

v_gene: TRBV28
CDR3aa: CASGPGVASSQSDF

v_gene: TRBV5-6
CDR3aa: CASSLFASSSNQPQHF

v_gene: TRBV5-1
CDR3aa: CASSLKGADEQYF

v_gene: TRBV19
CDR3aa: CASSYGLWSGELFF

v_gene: TRBV9
CDR3aa: CASSSDSGQFANTGELFF

v_gene: TRBV6-5
CDR3aa: CASSYQGGYTF

v_gene: TRBV19
CDR3aa: CASKEWDTDSYEQYF

v_gene: TRBV7-8
CDR3aa: CASRTSGNYEQYF

v_gene: TRBV15
CDR3aa: CATSRGLAGKINEQFF

v_gene: TRBV18
CDR3aa: CASSLLGAGGLSDTQYF

v_gene: TRBV19
CDR3aa: CASSIEEGRYTQYF

v_gene: TRBV7-2
CDR3aa: CASSSKAGNYEQYF

v_gene: TRBV10-3
CDR3aa: CAISEIDRGDTGELFF

v_gene: TRBV24-1
CDR3aa: CATSDLPSGGEQFF

v_gene: TRBV18
CDR3aa: CASSPPSGGTDTQYF

v_gene: TRBV5-4
CDR3aa: CASSPGAMNTEAFF

v_gene: TRBV11-1
CDR3aa: CASSSPGQGDSPLHF

v_gene: TRBV5-1
CDR3aa: CASGTSADTQYF

v_gene: TRBV6-6
CDR3aa: CASGRNTEAFF

v_gene: TRBV27
CDR3aa: CASSYSGRANYEQYF

v_gene: TRBV13
CDR3aa: CASSQNSADTEAFF

v_gene: TRBV6-2/TRBV6-3
CDR3aa: CASSKGQARTDTQYF

v_gene: TRBV7-2
CDR3aa: CASSPLGVSYEQYF

v_gene: TRBV27
CDR3aa: CASGQGKWTQYF

v_gene: TRBV11-2
CDR3aa: CASSLTGVAGNTIYF